Below are 25 T cell receptor beta chains sequenced from a single sample in a study of T cell responses to AZD1222 COVID-19 vaccine (dated by TCRdb to about 2021). Library creation used the immunoSEQ multiplex PCR assay. The source is immuneACCESS, and TCRdb retained only in-frame sequences with V and J called. Part of the clones is not carried over; for the studies checked, unresolved V genes explain less than half of this, and the remainder is unexplained. The sample table contains approximately 100,000 clones; only one count was recorded for more than 85% of them. The ten largest clones represent approximately 15% of the sample. The sample's time point, from its label and the paper: baseline before first vaccination. The sample here was peripheral blood, taken on day 0 of AZD1222 vaccination. The receptors shown here come from an adult in good health.

V usage is TRBV2 and J usage is TRBJ1-2, with D perhaps TRBD1 (5 bases). Germline V gives CDR1 SNHLY, CDR2 FYNNEI. Deletions cut 4 bases from V and 8 bases from J, with 14 bases between. This CDR3 spans 13 amino acids. As DNA, the CDR3 is TGTGCCAGCAGTGCAGACAGTCCTGAGGGCTACACCTTC. Residues: CASSADSPEGYTF.

This sequence joins TRBV9 and TRBJ2-7; TRBD1 matches at 7 bases. The V gene end was trimmed by 5 bases and the J gene end by 0 bases; junction bases not matched to a gene: 5. The CDR3 contains 14 residues. In germline, CDR1 is SGDLS, CDR2 YYNGEE. CDR3 nucleotide sequence: TGTGCCAGCAGTCTACAGGGGAACTCCTACGAGCAGTACTTC. Translation: CASSLQGNSYEQYF.

V gene TRBV28 combines with J gene TRBJ2-2, with D possibly TRBD1 on 6 matching bases. This CDR3 region has 14 residues. Trimming pared 7 bases from V and 5 bases from J, leaving 14 bases between. Germline-derived CDR1 and CDR2 are MDHEN and SYDVKM. CDR3 sequence reads: CASTEDSRTGELFF. For the CDR3, the DNA is TGTGCCAGCACTGAGGACAGTCGTACCGGGGAGCTGTTTTTT. Looking up the rest from reference TRBV28 and TRBJ2-2 gives the full variable domain: DVKVTQSSRYLVKRTGEKVFLECVQDMDHENMFWYRQDPGLGLRLIYFSYDVKMKEKGDIPEGYSVSREKKERFSLILESASTNQTSMYLCASTEDSRTGELFFGEGSRLTVL.

V is TRBV11-2 and J is TRBJ1-2, with a tentative D call TRBD1 (6 bases). Trimming pared 4 bases from V and 7 bases from J, leaving 13 bases between. Germline-derived CDR1 and CDR2 are SGHAT and FQNNGV. The length of the CDR3 is 13 residues. The CDR3 nucleotides read TGTGCCAGCAGCTCACAGGGATTTGGTGGCTACACCTTC. Residues: CASSSQGFGGYTF. The full variable domain, completed using reference TRBV11-2 and TRBJ1-2, is EAGVAQSPRYKIIEKRQSVAFWCNPISGHATLYWYQQILGQGPKLLIQFQNNGVVDDSQLPKDRFSAERLKGVDSTLKIQPAKLEDSAVYLCASSSQGFGGYTFGSGTRLTVV.

This clone was detected only once. The J gene is TRBJ1-1, the V gene TRBV28; D gene uncertain. This CDR3 is 12 amino acids long. The germline V and J ends were trimmed by 7 bases and 0 bases, with 6 bases remaining between them. CDR1 is MDHEN, CDR2 SYDVKM, per germline. CDR3 protein: CASMSLNTEAFF. DNA for the CDR3: TGTGCCAGCATGTCACTGAACACTGAAGCTTTCTTT.

CDR3 DNA: TGCGCCAGCAGCCAAGGTCGGCAGGGGTTTGAAAAACTGTTTTTT. As protein: CASSQGRQGFEKLFF. V and J are TRBV4-1 and TRBJ1-4; TRBD1 is a possible D gene (6 bases). The CDR3 has 15 residues. Germline CDR1 reads MGHRA; CDR2 reads YSYEKL. V was cut by 1 base and J by 7 bases, with 13 bases left in between.

This chain links TRBV28 with TRBJ1-2; 8 positions match TRBD1. Germline V gene data show CDR1 as MDHEN and CDR2 as SYDVKM. The ends lost 7 bases at V and 9 bases at J; junction bases unmatched: 10. The CDR3 has 13 amino acids. This CDR3 is CASTYNNRGSYTF. CDR3 nucleotide sequence: TGTGCCAGCACCTACAATAACAGGGGGAGCTACACCTTC.

CDR3: CSGRTGGNSYEQYF. DNA for the CDR3: TGCAGCGGCCGAACAGGGGGTAATTCCTACGAGCAGTACTTC. The chain recombines TRBV29-1 with TRBJ2-7; 8 bases align to TRBD1. Looked up from germline, CDR1 is SQVTM and CDR2 is ANQGSEA. The length of the CDR3 is 14 residues. With 7 bases clipped from V and 1 base from J, the junction kept 9 bases outside the gene matches.

The J gene is TRBJ2-3, the V gene TRBV2, with D possibly TRBD2 on 5 matching bases. V was trimmed by 5 bases and J by 8 bases, leaving 14 bases between them. The germline gives CDR1 SNHLY, CDR2 FYNNEI. The CDR3 length is 13 residues. The CDR3 sequence is CASSTSYGVTQYF. The CDR3 bases are TGTGCCAGCAGTACCTCATACGGGGTTACGCAGTATTTT. The full variable domain, rest sourced from reference TRBV2 and TRBJ2-3, is EPEVTQTPSHQVTQMGQEVILRCVPISNHLYFYWYRQILGQKVEFLVSFYNNEISEKSEIFDDQFSVERPDGSNFTLKIRSTKLEDSAMYFCASSTSYGVTQYFGPGTRLTVL.

Only a few counts were recorded for this clone. J is TRBJ2-5 and V is TRBV30; a weak D match, TRBD2 (6 bases). Between the trimmed V and J ends, which lost 7 bases and 5 bases, there was a span of 17 bases. Germline V gene sequence: CDR1 GTSNPN, CDR2 SVGIG (reference sequence). The CDR3 totals 13 residues. For the CDR3, the DNA is TGTGCCTTCGTAGGGCGTGCGGGGGAGACCCAGTACTTC. Translated: CAFVGRAGETQYF.

This chain links TRBV2 with TRBJ2-4; no definite D call. Trimming removed 4 bases at V and 5 bases at J, with 9 bases between. Germline V gives CDR1 SNHLY, CDR2 FYNNEI. The CDR3 extends over 13 amino acids. CDR3 residues: CASSVESENIQYF. The CDR3, as DNA: TGTGCCAGCAGTGTAGAGTCAGAAAACATTCAGTACTTC. Using reference TRBV2 and TRBJ2-4 for the parts outside the CDR3, the full variable domain is EPEVTQTPSHQVTQMGQEVILRCVPISNHLYFYWYRQILGQKVEFLVSFYNNEISEKSEIFDDQFSVERPDGSNFTLKIRSTKLEDSAMYFCASSVESENIQYFGAGTRLSVL.

This clone appeared a single time. In DNA, the CDR3 is TGCGCCAGCAGCTTAGGAGTTGGAACGAGCCAAGAGACCCAGTACTTC. Protein: CASSLGVGTSQETQYF. The chain has TRBV5-1 and TRBJ2-5, with D hard to call. The CDR3 consists of 16 residues. In germline, CDR1 is SGHRS, CDR2 YFSETQ. Between the trimmed V and J ends, which lost 2 bases and 1 base, there was a span of 15 bases.

This chain links TRBV5-1 with TRBJ2-5, with D uncertain. Germline values: CDR1 SGHRS, CDR2 YFSETQ. This CDR3 is 15 amino acids long. Trimming shortened V by 2 bases and J by 2 bases, and 13 bases separated the two germline ends. CDR3 loop: CASSFSPVAQETQYF. The CDR3 coding sequence is TGCGCCAGCAGCTTTTCGCCTGTCGCACAAGAGACCCAGTACTTC.

The chain uses TRBV24-1 and TRBJ2-5; D possibly corresponds to TRBD1 (7 bases). CDR1 and CDR2 from the germline V gene are KGHDR and SFDVKD. Trimming left V 0 bases short and J 4 bases short, with 20 bases between. The CDR3 is 18 residues long. The DNA for the CDR3 is TGTGCCACCAGTGATTTGGGTCCAGGGGGAGGCTCCCTAGAGACCCAGTACTTC. Protein sequence: CATSDLGPGGGSLETQYF.

V is TRBV19 and J is TRBJ2-2, with no clear D. The CDR3 is made up of 12 amino acids. Trimming took 6 bases from V and 3 from J, leaving 5 bases between them. Germline values: CDR1 LNHDA, CDR2 SQIVND (reference sequence). The CDR3 nucleotides read TGTGCCAGTAGGCCAGACACCGGGGAGCTGTTTTTT. Its protein product is CASRPDTGELFF.

The chain recombines TRBV9 with TRBJ2-2; 7 nucleotides agree with TRBD2. The CDR3 spans 16 residues. CDR1 and CDR2 from the germline V gene are SGDLS and YYNGEE. V lost 0 bases and J lost 3; bases outside the gene matches: 5. CDR3 sequence: CASSVGAGLHTGELFF. CDR3 sequence (DNA): TGTGCCAGCAGCGTAGGAGCGGGACTACACACCGGGGAGCTGTTTTTT.

The genes are TRBV30 and TRBJ2-7; TRBD2 matches 13 bases. Unmatched junction bases numbered 5, after V lost 4 bases and J lost 2 bases. The CDR3 sequence is 15 residues long. Per the germline V gene, CDR1 is GTSNPN and CDR2 is SVGIG (reference sequence). For the CDR3, the DNA is TGTGCCTGGAAACATGGGACTAGCGGGGCCTACGAGCAGTACTTC. Translated, it gives CAWKHGTSGAYEQYF.

The chain combines TRBV5-1 with TRBJ1-2; TRBD1 matches at 7 bases. This CDR3 has 15 residues. Germline lookup yields CDR1 SGHRS and CDR2 YFSETQ. The J segment lost 4 bases and the V segment lost 3 bases, leaving 9 bases of the junction unmatched. The chain's CDR3 is CASSSQNPGGYGYTF. In DNA form, the CDR3 reads TGCGCCAGCAGCTCACAAAACCCAGGGGGCTATGGCTACACCTTC.

This rearrangement joins TRBV11-3 to TRBJ1-3; 7 nucleotides align to TRBD1. This CDR3 has 16 amino acids. Germline CDR1 reads SGHNT; CDR2 reads YENEEA. Losses at the gene ends were 6 bases for V and 0 bases for J; bases not matched to a gene: 8. In nucleotides, the CDR3 is TGTGCCAGCAGGAGAACAGGGGCAGGCTCTGGAAACACCATATATTTT. Amino acid sequence: CASRRTGAGSGNTIYF.

CDR3 region: CASSPPGTGTSSYEQYF. The CDR3, as DNA: TGTGCCAGTAGTCCCCCCGGGACAGGGACTAGCTCCTACGAGCAGTACTTC. The gene calls are TRBV19 and TRBJ2-7, with a tentative D call TRBD1 (9 bases). The CDR3 runs to 17 residues. V was shortened by 5 bases and J by 0 bases, with 20 bases between the two germline ends. CDR1 LNHDA and CDR2 SQIVND come from the germline V gene (reference sequence). Drawing the rest from reference TRBV19 and TRBJ2-7, the complete variable domain is DGGITQSPKYLFRKEGQNVTLSCEQNLNHDAMYWYRQDPGQGLRLIYYSQIVNDFQKGDIAEGYSVSREKKESFPLTVTSAQKNPTAFYLCASSPPGTGTSSYEQYFGPGTRLTVT.

This chain links TRBV28 with TRBJ2-1; D is undetermined. This CDR3 is 14 amino acids long. CDR1 and CDR2 (germline): MDHEN, SYDVKM. The V end lost 2 bases, the J end lost 2 bases, and 7 bases lay between the germline ends. CDR3 sequence: CASSLQIPYNEQFF. The CDR3, as DNA: TGTGCCAGCAGTTTACAGATCCCCTACAATGAGCAGTTCTTC.

The rearrangement joins TRBV19 to TRBJ2-2, with 9 nucleotides matching TRBD2. From germline, CDR1 is LNHDA and CDR2 SQIVND (reference sequence). The CDR3 spans 14 residues. The ends lost 5 bases at V and 6 bases at J; junction bases unmatched: 4. This CDR3 reads CASSARLAAGELFF. Here the CDR3 DNA reads TGTGCCAGTAGTGCTCGACTAGCGGCCGGGGAGCTGTTTTTT.

The chain recombines TRBV6-2 or TRBV6-3 with TRBJ2-1, with 9 positions matching TRBD2. Per germline, CDR1 MNHEY and CDR2 SVGEGT. The CDR3 has 15 residues. Trimming at V came to 7 bases and at J to 8 bases, leaving 12 bases not matched to a gene. The CDR3 region is CASTPGAGGMYEQFF. The CDR3 coding sequence is TGTGCCAGCACCCCCGGTGCGGGAGGGATGTATGAGCAGTTCTTC.

The gene calls are TRBV7-2 and TRBJ2-7; 9 bases agree with TRBD2. The CDR3 sequence is 15 residues long. Germline CDR1 reads SGHTA; CDR2 reads FQGNSA. After removal of 1 base from V and 6 bases from J, the junction contained 7 bases not matched to a gene. The CDR3 region is CASSLVTSGWGEQYF. In DNA, the CDR3 is TGTGCCAGCAGCTTAGTAACTAGCGGGTGGGGCGAGCAGTACTTC.

The J gene is TRBJ2-7, the V gene TRBV3-1 (or the pseudogene TRBV3-2), with 9 nucleotides matching TRBD2. The CDR3 covers 14 residues. The V gene end was trimmed by 6 bases and the J gene end by 0 bases; junction bases not matched to a gene: 3. Germline CDR1 reads LGHDT; CDR2 reads YNNKEL (reference sequence). The CDR3, as DNA: TGTGCCAGCAGGTGGACTAGCGACTCCTACGAGCAGTACTTC. Its protein product is CASRWTSDSYEQYF.